Detailed here is one T cell receptor (beta chain). Positively selected for CCR7, the CD45RO-negative cells used as naive CD8 cells excluded terminally differentiated effector memory CD45RA+ cells. This entry is derived from a study of shared clonotypes between healthy human individuals. The wider study: Contributing individuals were a couple of females and three males aged 18 to 49. CD4 naive and CD4 memory each took three plates per donor, while CD8 naive took two and CD8 memory one.

Researchers ran the assay at a deep level. For sorted subsets, 150 to 200 ng DNA per replicate equaled roughly 30,000 T cell genomes. Some clones are missing from TCRdb's copy, which holds only in-frame ones; the method was immunoSEQ multiplex PCR. The sample carries around 1.9 million clones, under 95% recorded once. The trim removed 6 bases at V and 5 bases at J, leaving 9 bases unmatched. The CDR3 sequence is 17 residues long. CDR1 is LNHDA, CDR2 SQIVND, per germline (reference sequence). The sequence came from a man younger than 35 in good health. Some clones in this sample may be carry-over from other donors' samples. This chain uses TRBV19 with TRBJ2-5; 16 bases line up with TRBD2. Sequenced input: naive CD8+ T cells from PBMCs. In DNA, the CDR3 is TGTGCCAGTAGCCCCGGGACTAGCGGGAGGGCCATCGAGACCCAGTACTTC. Protein: CASSPGTSGRAIETQYF.